This T cell receptor (beta chain) was observed in a study of T-cell memory formation after mild COVID-19. Study summary: Largely, TCR clusters stayed within a single donor.

TCR alpha and TCR beta cDNA libraries carrying sample barcodes and UMIs came from 5'RACE with constant-segment primers. TCRdb processed the 5' RACE reads anew with MiXCR; each CDR3 protein has one entry. This sample has just over 300,000 distinct CDR3 sequences, with 15% to 20% found just once. This clonotype has a handful of counts. The antigen is not known. The CDR3 has 13 amino acids. V dropped 8 bases and J dropped 8; count of bases not matched to a gene: 9. Germline CDR1 is LNHDA and CDR2 is SQIVND (reference sequence). General study points: Second-wave clones peaking on day 37 lacked confirmed SARS-CoV-2 specificity.

This sequence originates from a man between 18 and 35 years old who had mild COVID-19 (a few samples of this study predate the infection). Cell type and time point are not known. Sequenced: PBMCs or a T cell subset sorted from them (not recorded which). The V and J genes are TRBV19 and TRBJ2-4; 7 nucleotides line up with TRBD1. The CDR3 sequence: CASLVSGGHIQYF. Written as DNA, the CDR3 is TGTGCCAGTCTCGTTTCAGGGGGTCACATTCAGTACTTC.